This T cell receptor beta chain was captured in a study of monozygotic twins with inflammatory bowel disease. Using the 5' RACE reads, TCRdb records one entry per CDR3 protein without DNA. The sample holds approximately 400,000 distinct CDR3 sequences. This CDR3 spans 11 amino acids. Germline lookup yields CDR1 SGHAT and CDR2 FQDESV (reference sequence). V gene TRBV11-1 combines with J gene TRBJ1-4. The sample comprised blood. This clonotype originated in a human donor with ulcerative colitis or Crohn's disease, or a healthy co-twin of an affected twin (not recorded which). This chain's CDR3 is CASSGNEKLFF.